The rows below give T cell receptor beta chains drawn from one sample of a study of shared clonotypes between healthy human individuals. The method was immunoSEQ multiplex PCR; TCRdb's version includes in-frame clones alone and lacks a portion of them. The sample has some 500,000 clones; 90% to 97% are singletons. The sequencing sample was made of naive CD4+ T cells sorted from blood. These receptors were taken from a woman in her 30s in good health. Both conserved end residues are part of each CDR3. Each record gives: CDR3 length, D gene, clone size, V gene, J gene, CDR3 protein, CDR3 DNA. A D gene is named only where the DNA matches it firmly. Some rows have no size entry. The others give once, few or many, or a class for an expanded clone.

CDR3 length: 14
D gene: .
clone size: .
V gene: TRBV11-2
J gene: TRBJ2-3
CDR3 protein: CASSLRQGTDTQYF
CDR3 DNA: TGTGCCAGCAGCTTAAGACAGGGCACAGATACGCAGTATTTT

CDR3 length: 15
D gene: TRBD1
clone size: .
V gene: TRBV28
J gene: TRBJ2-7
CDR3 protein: CASSLQDRVSYEQYF
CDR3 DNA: TGTGCCAGCAGCCTGCAAGACAGGGTCTCCTACGAGCAGTACTTC

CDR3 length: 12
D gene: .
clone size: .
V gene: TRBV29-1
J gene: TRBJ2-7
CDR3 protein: CSAGLLESEQYF
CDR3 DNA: TGCAGCGCTGGCTTACTCGAAAGCGAGCAGTACTTC

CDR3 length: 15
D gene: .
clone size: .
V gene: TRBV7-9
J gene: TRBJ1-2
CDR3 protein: CASSLVQGANYGYTF
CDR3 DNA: TGTGCCAGCAGCTTAGTACAGGGAGCTAACTATGGCTACACCTTC

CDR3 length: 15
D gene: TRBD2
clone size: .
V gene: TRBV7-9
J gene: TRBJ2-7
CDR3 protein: CASSKAASGSYEQYF
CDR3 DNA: TGTGCCAGCAGCAAGGCAGCTAGCGGGAGCTACGAGCAGTACTTC

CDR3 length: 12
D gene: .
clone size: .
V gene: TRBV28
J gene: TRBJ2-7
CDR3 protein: CASSLSIREQYF
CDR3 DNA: TGTGCCAGCAGTTTATCTATCCGGGAGCAGTACTTC

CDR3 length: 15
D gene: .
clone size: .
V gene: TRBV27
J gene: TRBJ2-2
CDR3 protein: CASSPWGARTGELFF
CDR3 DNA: TGTGCCAGTAGCCCGTGGGGGGCGCGAACCGGGGAGCTGTTTTTT

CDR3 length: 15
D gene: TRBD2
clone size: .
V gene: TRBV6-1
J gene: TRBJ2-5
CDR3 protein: CASSEGGGGGETQYF
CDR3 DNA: TGTGCCAGCAGTGAAGGTGGGGGGGGTGGAGAGACCCAGTACTTC

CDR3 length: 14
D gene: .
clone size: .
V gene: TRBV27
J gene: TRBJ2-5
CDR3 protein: CASSLSGARETQYF
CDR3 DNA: TGTGCCAGCAGTTTATCCGGCGCGAGAGAGACCCAGTACTTC

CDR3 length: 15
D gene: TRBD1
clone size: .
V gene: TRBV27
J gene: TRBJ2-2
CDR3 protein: CASGRGQSNTGELFF
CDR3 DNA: TGTGCCAGCGGTCGGGGACAGTCGAACACCGGGGAGCTGTTTTTT

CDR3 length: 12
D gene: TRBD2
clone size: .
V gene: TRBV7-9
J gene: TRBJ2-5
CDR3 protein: CASSSGLAGVYF
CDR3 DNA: TGTGCCAGCAGCTCCGGACTAGCGGGAGTTTACTTC

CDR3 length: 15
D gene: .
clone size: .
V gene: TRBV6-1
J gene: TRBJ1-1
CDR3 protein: CASSEWRRMNTEAFF
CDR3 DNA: TGTGCCAGCAGTGAATGGAGACGGATGAACACTGAAGCTTTCTTT

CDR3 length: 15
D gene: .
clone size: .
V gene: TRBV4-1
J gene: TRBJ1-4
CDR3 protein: CASSPQWAHNEKLFF
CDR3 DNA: TGCGCCAGCAGCCCCCAGTGGGCCCATAATGAAAAACTGTTTTTT

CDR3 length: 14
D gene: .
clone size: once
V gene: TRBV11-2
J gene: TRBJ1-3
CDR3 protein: CASSGYRAGNTIYF
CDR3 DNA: TGTGCCAGCAGCGGTTACAGGGCAGGAAACACCATATATTTT

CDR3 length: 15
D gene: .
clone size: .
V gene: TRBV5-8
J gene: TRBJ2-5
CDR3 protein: CASSLVSTGQETQYF
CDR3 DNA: TGTGCCAGCAGCTTGGTTTCAACAGGGCAAGAGACCCAGTACTTC

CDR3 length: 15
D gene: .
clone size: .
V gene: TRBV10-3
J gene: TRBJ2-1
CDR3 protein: CAISESGLLYNEQFF
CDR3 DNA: TGTGCCATCAGTGAATCGGGACTCCTATACAATGAGCAGTTCTTC

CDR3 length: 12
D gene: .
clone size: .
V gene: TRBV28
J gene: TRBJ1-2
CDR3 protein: CASSQTYYGYTF
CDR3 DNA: TGTGCCAGCAGTCAAACATACTATGGCTACACCTTC

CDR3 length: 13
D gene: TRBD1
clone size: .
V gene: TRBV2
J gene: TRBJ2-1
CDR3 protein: CASRGTGVNEQFF
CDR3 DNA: TGTGCCAGCAGGGGGACAGGGGTAAATGAGCAGTTCTTC

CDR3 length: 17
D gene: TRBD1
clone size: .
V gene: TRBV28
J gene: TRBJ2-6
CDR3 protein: CASSLGDRGSGANVLTF
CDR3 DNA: TGTGCCAGCAGTCTAGGGGACAGGGGGTCTGGGGCCAACGTCCTGACTTTC

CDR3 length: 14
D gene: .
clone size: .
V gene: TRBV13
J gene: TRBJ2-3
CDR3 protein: CASGWRVSTDTQYF
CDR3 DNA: TGTGCCAGTGGCTGGAGGGTTAGCACAGATACGCAGTATTTT

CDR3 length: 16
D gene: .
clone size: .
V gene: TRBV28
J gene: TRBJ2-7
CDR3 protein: CASSFSNLLSSYEQYF
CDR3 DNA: TGTGCCAGCAGTTTCTCGAACTTACTCTCCTCCTACGAGCAGTACTTC

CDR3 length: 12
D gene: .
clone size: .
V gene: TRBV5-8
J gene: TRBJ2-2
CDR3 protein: CASRVGSGELFF
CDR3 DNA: TGTGCCAGCAGGGTAGGCTCCGGGGAGCTGTTTTTT

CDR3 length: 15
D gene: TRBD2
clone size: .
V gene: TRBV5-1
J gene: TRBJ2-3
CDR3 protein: CASSKAGVGTDTQYF
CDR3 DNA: TGCGCCAGCAGCAAAGCGGGAGTTGGGACAGATACGCAGTATTTT

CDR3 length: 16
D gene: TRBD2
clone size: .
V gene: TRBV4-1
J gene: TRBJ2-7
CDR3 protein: CASSQVPAGGQGEQYF
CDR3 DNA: TGCGCCAGCAGCCAAGTTCCAGCGGGGGGGCAAGGCGAGCAGTACTTC

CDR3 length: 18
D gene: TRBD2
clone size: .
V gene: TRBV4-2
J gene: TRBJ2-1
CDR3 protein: CASSQTRTGLAGQNEQFF
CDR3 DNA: TGTGCCAGCAGCCAAACCCGAACGGGACTAGCGGGCCAGAATGAGCAGTTCTTC

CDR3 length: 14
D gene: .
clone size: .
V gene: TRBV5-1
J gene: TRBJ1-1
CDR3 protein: CASSFFFGDTEAFF
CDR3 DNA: TGCGCCAGCAGCTTTTTCTTTGGAGACACTGAAGCTTTCTTT

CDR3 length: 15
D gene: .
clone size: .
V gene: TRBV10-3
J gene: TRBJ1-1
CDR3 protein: CAISESQGGYTEAFF
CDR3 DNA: TGTGCCATCAGTGAGTCCCAGGGTGGGTACACTGAAGCTTTCTTT

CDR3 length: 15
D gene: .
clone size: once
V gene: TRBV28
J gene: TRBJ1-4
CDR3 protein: CASSLMQTTNEKLFF
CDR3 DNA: TGTGCCAGCAGTTTAATGCAGACAACTAATGAAAAACTGTTTTTT

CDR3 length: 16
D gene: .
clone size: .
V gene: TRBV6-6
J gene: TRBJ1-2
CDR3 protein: CASSTYTSRLMYGYTF
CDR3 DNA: TGTGCCAGCAGTACCTACACAAGTCGCCTTATGTATGGCTACACCTTC

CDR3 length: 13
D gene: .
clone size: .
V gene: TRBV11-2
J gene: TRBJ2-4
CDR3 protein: CASRILAKNIQYF
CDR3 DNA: TGTGCCAGCAGGATCCTAGCCAAAAACATTCAGTACTTC

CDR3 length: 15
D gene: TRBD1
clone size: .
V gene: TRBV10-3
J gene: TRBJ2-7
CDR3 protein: CAITSGTGGWNEQYF
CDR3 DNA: TGTGCCATCACCTCCGGGACAGGGGGCTGGAACGAGCAGTACTTC

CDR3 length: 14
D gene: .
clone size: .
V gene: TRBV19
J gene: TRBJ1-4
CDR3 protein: CASSIGRNNEKLFF
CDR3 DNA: TGTGCCAGTAGTATAGGCAGGAATAATGAAAAACTGTTTTTT

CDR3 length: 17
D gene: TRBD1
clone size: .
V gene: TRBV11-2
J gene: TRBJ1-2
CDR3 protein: CASSRNEDRGSNYGYTF
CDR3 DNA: TGTGCCAGCAGCCGAAACGAGGACAGGGGATCTAACTATGGCTACACCTTC

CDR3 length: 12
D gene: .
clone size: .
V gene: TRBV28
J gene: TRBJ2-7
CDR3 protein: CASSGQIYEQYF
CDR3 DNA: TGTGCCAGCAGTGGACAGATTTACGAGCAGTACTTC

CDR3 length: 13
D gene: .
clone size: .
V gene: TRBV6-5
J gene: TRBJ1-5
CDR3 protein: CASSSRRDQPQHF
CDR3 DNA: TGTGCCAGCAGCTCTCGGAGGGACCAGCCCCAGCATTTT

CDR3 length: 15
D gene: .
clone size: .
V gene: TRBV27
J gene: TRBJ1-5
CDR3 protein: CASSKHKDSNQPQHF
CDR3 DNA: TGTGCCAGCAGTAAACATAAGGATAGCAATCAGCCCCAGCATTTT

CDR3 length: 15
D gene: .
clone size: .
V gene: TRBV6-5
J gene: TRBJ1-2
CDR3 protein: CASSYSGDGHKGYTF
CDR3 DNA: TGTGCCAGCAGTTACTCGGGGGACGGGCATAAGGGCTACACCTTC

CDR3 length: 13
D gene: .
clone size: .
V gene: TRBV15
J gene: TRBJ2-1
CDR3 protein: CATSGSSYNEQFF
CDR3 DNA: TGTGCCACCAGCGGCAGCTCCTACAATGAGCAGTTCTTC

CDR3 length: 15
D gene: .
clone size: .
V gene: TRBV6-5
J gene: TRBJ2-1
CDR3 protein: CASSYGSPPNNEQFF
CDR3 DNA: TGTGCCAGCAGTTATGGCAGCCCTCCGAACAATGAGCAGTTCTTC

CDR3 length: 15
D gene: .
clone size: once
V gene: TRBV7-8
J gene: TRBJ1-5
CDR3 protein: CASSSSRQRNQPQHF
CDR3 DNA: TGTGCCAGCAGCTCAAGCCGACAGAGAAATCAGCCCCAGCATTTT

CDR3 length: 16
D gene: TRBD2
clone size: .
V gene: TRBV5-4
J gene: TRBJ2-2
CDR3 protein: CASRKTSGSNTGELFF
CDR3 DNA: TGTGCCAGCAGAAAGACTAGCGGGAGCAACACCGGGGAGCTGTTTTTT

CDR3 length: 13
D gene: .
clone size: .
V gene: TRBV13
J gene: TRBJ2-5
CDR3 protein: CASSLYRSGTQYF
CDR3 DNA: TGTGCCAGCAGCTTATATCGGTCTGGGACCCAGTACTTC

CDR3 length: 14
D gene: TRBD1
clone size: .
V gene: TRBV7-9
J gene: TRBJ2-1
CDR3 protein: CASSRYQDRGEQFF
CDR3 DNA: TGTGCCAGCAGCCGCTATCAGGACAGGGGAGAGCAGTTCTTC

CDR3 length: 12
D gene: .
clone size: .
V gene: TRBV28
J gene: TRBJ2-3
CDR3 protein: CATEPSTDTQYF
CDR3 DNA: TGTGCCACCGAACCTAGCACAGATACGCAGTATTTT

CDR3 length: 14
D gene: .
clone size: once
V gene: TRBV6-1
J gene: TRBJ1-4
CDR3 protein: CASSESGGNEKLFF
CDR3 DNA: TGTGCCAGCAGTGAAAGTGGAGGGAATGAAAAACTGTTTTTT

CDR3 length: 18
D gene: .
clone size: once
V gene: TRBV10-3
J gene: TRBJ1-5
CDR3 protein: CAISESIWSGGLPQPQHF
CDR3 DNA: TGTGCCATCAGTGAGTCGATTTGGTCGGGGGGTCTACCGCAGCCCCAGCATTTT

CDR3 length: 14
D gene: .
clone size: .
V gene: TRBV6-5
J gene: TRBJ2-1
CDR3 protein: CATGKLGSYNEQFF
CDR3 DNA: TGTGCCACTGGGAAACTAGGCTCCTACAATGAGCAGTTCTTC

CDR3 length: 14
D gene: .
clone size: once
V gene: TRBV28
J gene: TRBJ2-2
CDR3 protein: CASSFWGDSGELFF
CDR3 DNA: TGTGCCAGCAGTTTTTGGGGTGACTCCGGGGAGCTGTTTTTT

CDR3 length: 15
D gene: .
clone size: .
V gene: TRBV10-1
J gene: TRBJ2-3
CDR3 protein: CASSEDGVSTDTQYF
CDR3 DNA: TGCGCCAGCAGTGAGGATGGGGTTAGCACAGATACGCAGTATTTT

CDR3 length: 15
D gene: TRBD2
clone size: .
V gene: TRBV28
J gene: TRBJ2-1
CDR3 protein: CASSFSGRGTNEQFF
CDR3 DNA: TGTGCCAGCAGTTTTAGCGGGAGAGGAACGAATGAGCAGTTCTTC